These 11 T cell receptor beta chains were all obtained from the same sample, sequenced in a study of blood T cell repertoires in COVID-19. The repertoire was sequenced with immunoSEQ multiplex PCR; TCRdb's copy has only in-frame clones and lacks some. Of about 480,000 clones listed, roughly 90% were seen once; the top ten hold 1.8%. Sample: PBMCs or T cells enriched from blood (not recorded which). The receptors stem from a woman aged 40 to 50 who had recovered from COVID-19.

This clone came up once. This sequence joins TRBV4-1 and TRBJ1-1; D gene unclear. The CDR3 loop spans 16 amino acids. Trimming pared 1 base from V and 0 bases from J, leaving 12 bases between. Per the germline V gene, CDR1 is MGHRA and CDR2 is YSYEKL. The CDR3 spells CASSQGPGGMNTEAFF. DNA for the CDR3: TGCGCCAGCAGCCAAGGGCCGGGAGGGATGAACACTGAAGCTTTCTTT.

The V gene is TRBV4-3, the J gene TRBJ2-2, with 12 nucleotides matching TRBD2. From germline, CDR1 is LGHNA and CDR2 YSLEER. V trimming: 0 bases; J trimming: 6 bases; junction bases outside the gene matches: 5. The CDR3 has 17 residues. CDR3 nucleotide sequence: TGCGCCAGCAGCCAAGAATTGTCTAGCGGGGGGGCCGGGGAGCTGTTTTTT. This codes for CASSQELSSGGAGELFF.

The chain links TRBV25-1 to TRBJ2-7; D call uncertain. CDR3 length equals 12 residues. CDR1 MGHDK and CDR2 SYGVNS come from the germline V gene. V was clipped by 1 base and J by 3 bases, with 4 bases between them. The CDR3 loop reads CASSESVYEQYF. For the CDR3, the DNA is TGTGCCAGCAGTGAATCTGTCTACGAGCAGTACTTC.

The V and J genes are TRBV9 and TRBJ2-3; TRBD2 aligns across 10 bases. V lost 0 bases, J lost 3 bases, and 4 bases stayed unmatched. CDR3 size: 16 residues. CDR1 is SGDLS, CDR2 YYNGEE, per germline. CDR3 in DNA: TGTGCCAGCAGCGTAGGGTCTAGCGGGAGTACAGATACGCAGTATTTT. This sequence encodes CASSVGSSGSTDTQYF.

V usage is TRBV5-6 and J usage is TRBJ1-1; D gene uncertain. This CDR3 is 14 amino acids long. V shed 2 bases and J shed 4 bases, with 12 bases lying between them. Germline V gene sequence: CDR1 SGHDT, CDR2 YYEEEE. The CDR3 DNA follows: TGTGCCAGCAGCTTTTTCTTTCGGGGCACTGAAGCTTTCTTT. Translation gives CASSFFFRGTEAFF. The full variable domain, in which reference TRBV5-6 and TRBJ1-1 provide the parts outside the CDR3, is DAGVTQSPTHLIKTRGQQVTLRCSPKSGHDTVSWYQQALGQGPQFIFQYYEEEERQRGNFPDRFSGHQFPNYSSELNVNALLLGDSALYLCASSFFFRGTEAFFGQGTRLTVV.

The rearrangement uses TRBV5-1 and TRBJ2-1; 8 nucleotides agree with TRBD1. The CDR3 has 15 residues. Trimming cost V 3 bases and J 2 bases; bases outside gene matches: 4. Germline V gene data show CDR1 as SGHRS and CDR2 as YFSETQ. CDR3 coding DNA: TGCGCCAGCAGCTGGACAGGGAATACCTACAATGAGCAGTTCTTC. This sequence encodes CASSWTGNTYNEQFF.

This clone was observed once. The CDR3 here is CASSLSGTLYEQYF. In DNA, the CDR3 is TGTGCCAGCAGCCTCAGCGGGACCCTTTACGAGCAGTACTTC. The chain joins TRBV7-2 to TRBJ2-7, with 7 bases fitting TRBD2. The CDR3 runs 14 residues. The V and J ends lost 5 bases and 4 bases, in that order; junction bases with no gene match: 8. Germline loops: CDR1 SGHTA, CDR2 FQGNSA.

CDR3 in DNA: TGCAGCGTTGAATTATATCGGGAGGACTATGGCTACACCTTC. As protein: CSVELYREDYGYTF. V usage is TRBV29-1 and J usage is TRBJ1-2; no definite D call. Between the trimmed V and J ends, which lost 2 bases and 3 bases, there was a span of 13 bases. The CDR3 has 14 residues. CDR1 and CDR2 from the germline V gene are SQVTM and ANQGSEA.

This clone appeared a few times. The V gene is TRBV11-3, the J gene TRBJ2-7, with D hard to call. The CDR3 extends over 14 amino acids. Trimming took 3 bases from V and 6 from J, leaving 15 bases between them. The V gene's germline CDR1 is SGHNT and CDR2 YENEEA. CDR3 amino acids: CASSFTPGLSEQYF. The CDR3 DNA is TGTGCCAGCAGCTTTACCCCAGGCCTATCCGAGCAGTACTTC.

V usage is TRBV5-8 and J usage is TRBJ1-5; D might be TRBD1 (5 bases). Germline values: CDR1 SGHTS, CDR2 YDEGEE. The CDR3 has 13 amino acids. Trimming stripped 4 bases from V and 9 bases from J, with 14 bases between. The CDR3 region has the DNA TGTGCCAGCAGCGGAAGGGGTCCATCGCCCCAGCATTTT. Protein product: CASSGRGPSPQHF.

The CDR3 region has the DNA TGTGCCAGCAGTTACAGTGGGACAGGGCGAATGAATGAGCAGTTCTTC. It translates to CASSYSGTGRMNEQFF. The rearrangement joins TRBV6-5 to TRBJ2-1; 9 positions agree with TRBD1. The J segment lost 7 bases and the V segment lost 2 bases, leaving 9 bases of the junction unmatched. This CDR3 comprises 16 residues. CDR1 is MNHEY and CDR2 is SVGAGI in the germline V gene.